The entry that follows covers one T cell receptor beta chain sequence. Its target is unknown. The data belong to a study of early T cells in non-severe SARS-CoV-2 infection. Study overall: With bulk RNA from unsorted whole blood as input, sequencing yielded unpaired chains.

Whole-study findings and limits: Database matching using VDJdb favored anti-spike CD8 responses, with private and CD4 specificities left missing.

There are 12 residues in the CDR3. The V end lost 5 bases, the J end lost 4 bases, and 5 bases lay between the germline ends. Unique molecular identifiers were added to individual cDNA molecules. Each CDR3 protein gets one entry after TCRdb re-called the 5' RACE reads with MiXCR. The repertoire has about 52,000 distinct CDR3 sequences, 11% of them found once; the top ten carry about 13%. The receptor comes from an adult who was a healthcare worker with PCR-confirmed SARS-CoV-2 infection or an uninfected control (not recorded which). This chain connects TRBV12-3 or TRBV12-4 to TRBJ2-2; D remains unclear. The specimen sequenced was whole blood. CDR3 protein: CASSHRTGELFF. CDR3 sequence (DNA): TGTGCCAGCAGTCACCGCACCGGGGAGCTGTTTTTT.